This T cell receptor beta chain was sequenced during a study of T cells in localized non-small cell lung cancer. Study observations and caveats: Tumor trailed uninvolved adjacent lung in T cell clonality, which peaked there.

The protocol was immunoSEQ multiplex PCR, while the TCRdb copy is restricted to in-frame clones and leaves out a portion. This table has just under 1,500 clones, 27% appearing once. Remarks on this clone: The antigen remains undetermined.

Germline CDR1 reads LNHDA; CDR2 reads SQIVND (reference sequence). The CDR3 is made up of 16 amino acids. Trimming shortened V by 7 bases and J by 0 bases, and 16 bases separated the two germline ends. The chain carries TRBV19 and TRBJ2-1; tentatively, D is TRBD2 (6 bases). The clonotype was recovered from a man between 40 and 75 years old with stage II squamous cell lung carcinoma. The input for sequencing was normal lung tissue next to the tumor, taken before any cancer treatment. The CDR3 bases are TGTGCCAGTACCCCTCAGGCGGGGAGCTCCTACAATGAGCAGTTCTTC. Translated, it gives CASTPQAGSSYNEQFF.